Below are 25 T cell receptor beta chains sequenced from a single sample in a study of shared clonotypes between healthy human individuals (dated by TCRdb to the early 2020s). Libraries were built with the immunoSEQ multiplex PCR assay. TCRdb obtained this table from immuneACCESS and retained in-frame rearrangements with V and J assigned. These tables miss some clones; where compared with another copy, unresolved V genes account for less than half of the shortfall, and the remainder is unexplained. The sample yields about 520,000 clones; over 70% were counted once. The ten largest clones add up to 10% to 15% of the sample. The sequenced material came from PBMCs. These TCRs come from a woman aged 40 to 50 in good health. Some clones in this sample may be carry-over from other donors' samples.

The V gene is TRBV14, the J gene TRBJ2-6; D might be TRBD1 or TRBD2, each matching 7 bases. Germline CDR1 SGHDN, CDR2 FVKESK. CDR3 length: 18 amino acids. The V end was cut by 8 bases, the J end by 1 base, with 21 bases between. CDR3 in DNA: TGTGCCAGCGCGGGAGACAGGGCCTTCCTATCTGGGGCCAACGTCCTGACTTTC. The encoded protein is CASAGDRAFLSGANVLTF.

This clone was counted once. The CDR3 sequence: CASSEAGRVTEAFF. The CDR3 nucleotides are TGTGCCAGCAGTGAAGCAGGCAGGGTGACTGAAGCTTTCTTT. The chain is built from TRBV6-1 and TRBJ1-1; TRBD1 might be the D (5 bases). The ends were cut back, 0 bases at V and 5 bases at J, with 10 bases in the middle. Germline CDR1 and CDR2: MNHNS and SASEGT. The CDR3 is 14 residues long.

V is TRBV6-5 and J is TRBJ1-2, with 9 bases lining up with TRBD1. V lost 5 bases and J lost 3; bases outside the gene matches: 7. Germline V gives CDR1 MNHEY, CDR2 SVGAGI. This CDR3 has 15 amino acids. The CDR3 loop reads CASSPGTGNYYGYTF. Here the CDR3 DNA reads TGTGCCAGCAGTCCCGGGACAGGGAATTACTATGGCTACACCTTC.

CDR3 sequence reads: CASSPPGRRDEQFF. In nucleotides, the CDR3 is TGTGCCAGCAGCCCCCCCGGGAGGAGGGATGAGCAGTTCTTC. This chain joins TRBV11-3 and TRBJ2-1; the match to TRBD2 covers 7 bases. J lost 8 bases, V lost 5 bases, and 9 bases had no gene match. CDR3 size: 14 residues. The germline gives CDR1 SGHNT, CDR2 YENEEA. Filled out from reference TRBV11-3 and TRBJ2-1, the complete variable domain reads EAGVVQSPRYKIIEKKQPVAFWCNPISGHNTLYWYLQNLGQGPELLIRYENEEAVDDSQLPKDRFSAERLKGVDSTLKIQPAELGDSAVYLCASSPPGRRDEQFFGPGTRLTVL.

This chain joins TRBV5-6 and TRBJ2-5; D perhaps matches TRBD1 (5 bases). The CDR3 has 18 amino acids. Germline V gene data show CDR1 as SGHDT and CDR2 as YYEEEE. With 0 bases removed from V and 4 bases from J, the gap between germline ends came to 22 bases. CDR3 nucleotide sequence: TGTGCCAGCAGCTTGGTGGGAAGGGGTGAGGTGGGGTCAGAGACCCAGTACTTC. This translates into CASSLVGRGEVGSETQYF.

The V call is TRBV11-2, the J call TRBJ2-1; 12 nucleotides line up with TRBD2. This CDR3 has 15 residues. The V segment lost 6 bases and the J segment 9 bases; nucleotides outside the gene matches: 9. CDR1 and CDR2 from the germline V gene are SGHAT and FQNNGV. The CDR3 DNA reads TGTGCCAGCAGTTACGGGACTAGCGGGTTGGGTGAGCAGTTCTTC. Its translation is CASSYGTSGLGEQFF.

At least ten counts were recorded for this clone. This chain joins TRBV7-2 and TRBJ2-5, with D possibly matching TRBD1 (5 bases). Germline-derived CDR1 and CDR2 are SGHTA and FQGNSA. Trimming removed 1 base from V and 5 bases from J, with 11 bases in between. The CDR3 is 14 amino acids. The CDR3 DNA is TGTGCCAGCAGCTTAGGGCAGGGATTGGAGACCCAGTACTTC. This encodes CASSLGQGLETQYF. Supplemented by reference TRBV7-2 and TRBJ2-5, the full variable domain reads GAGVSQSPSNKVTEKGKDVELRCDPISGHTALYWYRQSLGQGLEFLIYFQGNSAPDKSGLPSDRFSAERTGGSVSTLTIQRTQQEDSAVYLCASSLGQGLETQYFGPGTRLLVL.

This clone was counted once. The chain uses TRBV4-2 and TRBJ1-5, with 7 bases fitting TRBD1. Germline V lookup: CDR1 LGHNA, CDR2 YNFKEQ. The CDR3 runs to 15 residues. Trimming at V came to 3 bases and at J to 4 bases, leaving 6 bases not matched to a gene. DNA for the CDR3: TGTGCCAGCAGCCAGCCGGGACAGCCGAATCAGCCCCAGCATTTT. As protein: CASSQPGQPNQPQHF.

The V and J genes are TRBV5-1 and TRBJ2-7, with 8 bases fitting TRBD1. The CDR3 covers 16 residues. V shed 0 bases, J shed 3 bases, and the junction held 8 bases outside the gene matches. Germline assignment: CDR1 SGHRS and CDR2 YFSETQ. The CDR3 nucleotides read TGCGCCAGCAGCTTGGAAGGACAGGGTCCCTTCTACGAGCAGTACTTC. Its protein is CASSLEGQGPFYEQYF. Variable domain in full (rest from reference TRBV5-1 and TRBJ2-7): KAGVTQTPRYLIKTRGQQVTLSCSPISGHRSVSWYQQTPGQGLQFLFEYFSETQRNKGNFPGRFSGRQFSNSRSEMNVSTLELGDSALYLCASSLEGQGPFYEQYFGPGTRLTVT.

V usage is TRBV28 and J usage is TRBJ1-4, with D unclear. V dropped 6 bases and J dropped 8 bases, with 10 bases sitting between them. This CDR3 comprises 12 residues. CDR1 and CDR2 (germline): MDHEN, SYDVKM. The CDR3 DNA is TGTGCCAGCAGCCGCGGGGTCGAAAAACTGTTTTTT. It translates to CASSRGVEKLFF.

The V gene is TRBV5-1, the J gene TRBJ2-4; D is perhaps TRBD1 (6 bases). The CDR3 extends over 13 amino acids. CDR1 is SGHRS, CDR2 YFSETQ, per germline. The V end lost 0 bases, the J end lost 7 bases, and 8 bases lay between the germline ends. The CDR3 protein is CASSLGDNNIQYF. DNA for the CDR3: TGCGCCAGCAGCTTGGGGGACAACAACATTCAGTACTTC.

V gene TRBV19 combines with J gene TRBJ1-5; D is ambiguous. V dropped 1 base and J dropped 5 bases, with 6 bases sitting between them. Per the germline V gene, CDR1 is LNHDA and CDR2 is SQIVND (reference sequence). The CDR3 length is 13 residues. CDR3 bases: TGTGCCAGTAGTATAGGTTTCTATCAGCCCCAGCATTTT. As protein: CASSIGFYQPQHF.

The rearrangement links TRBV13 to TRBJ2-7; D is ambiguous. The V gene's germline CDR1 is PRHDT and CDR2 FYEKMQ (reference sequence). V lost 5 bases to trimming and J lost 1 base, with 6 bases between them. CDR3 length: 12 amino acids. The CDR3 DNA sequence: TGTGCCAGCAGCCAAACATCCTACGAGCAGTACTTC. Protein product: CASSQTSYEQYF.

The CDR3 coding sequence is TGTGCCAGCAGCCCTCGGGAAACTTCGAACACCGGGGAGCTGTTTTTT. It encodes CASSPRETSNTGELFF. The rearrangement joins TRBV7-8 to TRBJ2-2, with D perhaps TRBD2 (5 bases). This CDR3 spans 16 amino acids. CDR1 SGHVS and CDR2 FQNEAQ come from the germline V gene. V dropped 5 bases and J dropped 0 bases, with 13 bases sitting between them. Looking up the rest from reference TRBV7-8 and TRBJ2-2 gives the full variable domain: GAGVSQSPRYKVAKRGQDVALRCDPISGHVSLFWYQQALGQGPEFLTYFQNEAQLDKSGLPSDRFFAERPEGSVSTLKIQRTQQEDSAVYLCASSPRETSNTGELFFGEGSRLTVL.

This rearrangement joins TRBV25-1 to TRBJ2-3, with D unresolved. The germline gives CDR1 MGHDK, CDR2 SYGVNS. This CDR3 contains 14 residues. Between the trimmed V and J ends, which lost 3 bases and 1 base, there was a span of 8 bases. The CDR3 region has the DNA TGTGCCAGCAGTGAGCGTTGGGGCACAGATACGCAGTATTTT. It codes for CASSERWGTDTQYF.

This sequence joins TRBV10-3 and TRBJ1-5; D is unresolved. Trimming shortened V by 5 bases and J by 2 bases, and 10 bases separated the two germline ends. The length of the CDR3 is 14 residues. Per the germline V gene, CDR1 is ENHRY and CDR2 is SYGVKD. CDR3 sequence reads: CAISSLTGNQPQHF. The CDR3 coding sequence is TGTGCCATCAGTTCTCTCACGGGCAATCAGCCCCAGCATTTT.

The chain uses TRBV10-3 and TRBJ2-2; 10 bases map to TRBD1. The CDR3 is 15 residues long. CDR1 ENHRY and CDR2 SYGVKD come from the germline V gene. The V gene end was trimmed by 10 bases and the J gene end by 7 bases; junction bases not matched to a gene: 12. DNA for the CDR3: TGTGCCACCCAGGGGACAGGGGTTGCAAGCGGGGAGCTGTTTTTT. Translated, it gives CATQGTGVASGELFF.

This clone has a single count. The rearrangement joins TRBV14 to TRBJ2-1; 9 nucleotides match TRBD2. Germline loops: CDR1 SGHDN, CDR2 FVKESK. The J segment lost 10 bases and the V segment lost 4 bases, leaving 11 bases of the junction unmatched. The CDR3 is 15 residues long. CDR3 in amino acids: CASSRGTSYPQEQFF. The CDR3 nucleotides are TGTGCCAGCAGCCGCGGGACTAGCTACCCCCAGGAGCAGTTCTTC. Full variable domain (remainder filled in from reference TRBV14 and TRBJ2-1): EAGVTQFPSHSVIEKGQTVTLRCDPISGHDNLYWYRRVMGKEIKFLLHFVKESKQDESGMPNNRFLAERTGGTYSTLKVQPAELEDSGVYFCASSRGTSYPQEQFFGPGTRLTVL.

The chain is built from TRBV6-1 and TRBJ2-5, with D possibly TRBD1 on 6 matching bases. The CDR3 covers 15 residues. V lost 2 bases and J lost 2, with 12 bases in between. Germline V gene lookup returns CDR1 MNHNS and CDR2 SASEGT. DNA of the CDR3: TGTGCCAGCAGTGAAAACTTGAGGGGGCAAGAGACCCAGTACTTC. The encoded protein is CASSENLRGQETQYF.

The V and J genes are TRBV7-2 and TRBJ2-7, with no clear D. Germline lookup yields CDR1 SGHTA and CDR2 FQGNSA. CDR3 size: 13 residues. V was trimmed by 3 bases and J by 2 bases, leaving 8 bases between them. CDR3 DNA sequence: TGTGCCAGCAGCTTGTCCATCGCCTACGAGCAGTACTTC. As protein: CASSLSIAYEQYF.

The rearrangement joins TRBV18 to TRBJ2-5, with D possibly being TRBD1 (5 bases). The CDR3 is 15 residues long. Germline CDR1 and CDR2: KGHSH and LQKENI. V shed 2 bases and J shed 5 bases, with 15 bases lying between them. The CDR3 region is CASSPILRGWETQYF. The CDR3 DNA sequence: TGTGCCAGCTCACCAATCCTAAGGGGATGGGAGACCCAGTACTTC.

The sample holds one count of this clone. V is TRBV5-1 and J is TRBJ2-7, with TRBD2 matching 8 bases. Trimming at V came to 6 bases and at J to 5 bases, leaving 16 bases not matched to a gene. The length of the CDR3 is 16 residues. Per the germline V gene, CDR1 is SGHRS and CDR2 is YFSETQ. CDR3 sequence (DNA): TGCGCCAGCAAAACTTATAGCGGGAAGGGGGGCGACGAGCAGTACTTC. Translated: CASKTYSGKGGDEQYF. Based on the CDR3 plus reference TRBV5-1 and TRBJ2-7, the full variable domain is KAGVTQTPRYLIKTRGQQVTLSCSPISGHRSVSWYQQTPGQGLQFLFEYFSETQRNKGNFPGRFSGRQFSNSRSEMNVSTLELGDSALYLCASKTYSGKGGDEQYFGPGTRLTVT.

This clone has a count of ten or more. This rearrangement joins TRBV29-1 to TRBJ1-5, with D perhaps TRBD1 (6 bases). V gave up 6 bases and J gave up 3 bases, with 18 bases separating them. Germline V gives CDR1 SQVTM, CDR2 ANQGSEA. The CDR3 runs to 15 residues. CDR3 coding DNA: TGCAGCGTCGCGACAGGTAGAGGGAACAATCAGCCCCAGCATTTT. Protein product: CSVATGRGNNQPQHF. Filled out from reference TRBV29-1 and TRBJ1-5, the complete variable domain reads SAVISQKPSRDICQRGTSLTIQCQVDSQVTMMFWYRQQPGQSLTLIATANQGSEATYESGFVIDKFPISRPNLTFSTLTVSNMSPEDSSIYLCSVATGRGNNQPQHFGDGTRLSIL.

This clone has more than one count but fewer than ten. This chain joins TRBV2 and TRBJ2-1; D call uncertain. CDR1 SNHLY and CDR2 FYNNEI come from the germline V gene. With 1 base removed from V and 4 bases from J, the gap between germline ends came to 11 bases. CDR3 size: 15 residues. The CDR3 nucleotides read TGTGCCAGCAGTGAAGAGGAGTGGGGATACAATGAGCAGTTCTTC. This encodes CASSEEEWGYNEQFF.

The J gene is TRBJ2-2, the V gene TRBV27; 9 bases are a match to TRBD2. V shed 7 bases, J shed 7 bases, and the junction held 10 bases outside the gene matches. Germline V gives CDR1 MNHEY, CDR2 SMNVEV (reference sequence). The CDR3 spans 15 residues. The DNA for the CDR3 is TGTGCCAGCATTCCCTATAGCGGGAGCGGCGGGGAGCTGTTTTTT. Its translation is CASIPYSGSGGELFF.